This note documents a single T cell receptor (beta chain) sequence. Its target antigen remains unknown. Nothing much larger sits one base from this clone, and base qualities are not available. Library preparation employed the immunoSEQ multiplex PCR assay. The study's processing was this. A statistical classification framework was built to diagnose cytomegalovirus status from the catalog of TCR beta chain sequences. TCRdb stores this immuneACCESS table with in-frame sequences only. Part of the clones is absent; in the studies checked, under half of the shortfall reflects unresolved V genes, and no reason is known for the rest. The D gene and trimming were derived from the DNA, and the V and J assignments and clone size from that table. This sample comprises fewer than 200,000 clones, about 85% of them detected only once. The top ten hold 15% to 20% of the sample. This specimen belongs to a study of cytomegalovirus exposure and HLA in healthy donors (dated 2017 in TCRdb). Some background on the complete study: According to a later analysis, the approximately 120 validation repertoires were produced on the same platform as the roughly 600 repertoires of the first cohort. The study aimed to test whether cataloging public T cell receptors could reveal signatures of past pathogen exposure. High-throughput TCR immunosequencing, statistical association of individual TCRs with disease status, and machine learning were combined to predict cytomegalovirus infection status. Besides the first cohort of 550 to 750 subjects, a separate validation cohort made up of roughly 120 different subjects was used.

V trim: 3 bases; J trim: 11 bases; unmatched bases: 6. The CDR3, from cysteine to phenylalanine, totals 13 residues. Only the CDR3 DNA stays, 39 bases, in frame from base 1. CDR1 and CDR2 were assigned from the germline V gene (reference sequence) as LNHDA and SQIVND. The donors belonged to the validation cohort of around 130 subjects, which was separate from the 666-subject first cohort. Paper-wide results and their limitations: All 130 or so repertoires were used to score co-occurrence in the validation cohort in a later analysis, because that analysis had no HLA typing for the cohort. A few of the identified cytomegalovirus-associated TCR beta chains were confirmed in vitro to be specific for cytomegalovirus antigens. It was suggested by the authors that the approach could potentially be generalized to other disease states and immunological phenotypes. The study listed 170 or so TCR beta chains as associated with cytomegalovirus. Across donors, most TCR sequences were observed very rarely, whereas some public TCRs were present in many individuals. In a later analysis, TCRs clustered in the first cohort were found to also tend to co-occur in the roughly 120 validation repertoires, with approximately 95% of cluster scores above 0. Cytomegalovirus status was reported to be diagnosed by the classifier with high specificity and sensitivity in both the original and validation cohorts.

This clonotype was sampled from a man younger than 35 in good health and CMV-seropositive. This chain joins TRBV19 to TRBJ1-5; TRBD1 aligns with 8 central bases. The sequencing sample was made of PBMCs. CDR3 protein: CASSMPLTGAQHF. The DNA sequence is TGTGCCAGTAGTATGCCCCTGACAGGGGCCCAGCATTTT.